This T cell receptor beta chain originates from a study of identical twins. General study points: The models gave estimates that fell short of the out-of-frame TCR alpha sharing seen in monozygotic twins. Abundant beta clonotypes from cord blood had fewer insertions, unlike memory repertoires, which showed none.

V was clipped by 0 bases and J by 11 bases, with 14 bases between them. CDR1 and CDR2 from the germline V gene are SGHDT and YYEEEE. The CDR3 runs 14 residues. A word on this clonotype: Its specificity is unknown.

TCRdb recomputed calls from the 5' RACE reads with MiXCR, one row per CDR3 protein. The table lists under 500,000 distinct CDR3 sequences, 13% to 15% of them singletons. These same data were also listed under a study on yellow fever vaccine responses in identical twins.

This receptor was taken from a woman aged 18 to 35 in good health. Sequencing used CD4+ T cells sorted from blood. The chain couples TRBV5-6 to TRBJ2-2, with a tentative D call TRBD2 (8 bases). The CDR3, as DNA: TGTGCCAGCAGCTTGGCCGGGAGGGGGCGAGAGCTGTTTTTT. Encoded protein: CASSLAGRGRELFF.